Shown below are 27 T cell receptor beta chains from a single sample sequenced in a study of T cell responses to AZD1222 COVID-19 vaccine. Assay used: immunoSEQ multiplex PCR; TCRdb lists only in-frame clones, some missing. The sample lists about 110,000 clones, around 90% occurring once. The sequences come from peripheral blood, collected 28 days after the second AZD1222 dose. The source of these receptors is an adult who received the AZD1222 COVID-19 vaccine.

V gene TRBV30 combines with J gene TRBJ2-5; 7 nucleotides align to TRBD2. This CDR3 is built from 12 residues. Trimming at V came to 3 bases and at J to 3 bases, leaving 1 base not matched to a gene. The germline CDR1 and CDR2 sequences are GTSNPN and SVGIG (reference sequence). CDR3: CAWSGLEETQYF. CDR3 sequence (DNA): TGTGCCTGGAGCGGACTAGAAGAGACCCAGTACTTC.

This clone was observed once. This chain links TRBV30 with TRBJ1-1, with 8 bases that match TRBD1. This CDR3 contains 14 residues. Unmatched junction bases numbered 7, after V lost 2 bases and J lost 5 bases. The germline V gene encodes CDR1 GTSNPN and CDR2 SVGIG (reference sequence). Written as DNA, the CDR3 is TGTGCCTGGAGTTTGGACAGGGAAGTTACTGAAGCTTTCTTT. This sequence encodes CAWSLDREVTEAFF. The whole variable domain, remainder taken from reference TRBV30 and TRBJ1-1, is SQTIHQWPATLVQPVGSPLSLECTVEGTSNPNLYWYRQAAGRGLQLLFYSVGIGQISSEVPQNLSASRPQDRQFILSSKKLLLSDSGFYLCAWSLDREVTEAFFGQGTRLTVV.

The table lists this clone with a count of one. CDR3 in DNA: TGTGCCAGCAGTATACCAACAGGGGGCGTGAATGGCTACACCTTC. Its protein is CASSIPTGGVNGYTF. The chain carries TRBV28 and TRBJ1-2, with 9 nucleotides matching TRBD1. CDR3 length: 15 amino acids. J was trimmed by 6 bases and V by 5 bases; bases with no gene match: 10. Germline lookup yields CDR1 MDHEN and CDR2 SYDVKM.

The chain is built from TRBV30 and TRBJ1-1, with D hard to call. The CDR3 sequence is 14 residues long. Germline lookup yields CDR1 GTSNPN and CDR2 SVGIG (reference sequence). V was cut by 0 bases and J by 1 base, with 9 bases left in between. This CDR3 is CAWSVKLENTEAFF. The CDR3 DNA follows: TGTGCCTGGAGTGTAAAACTAGAGAACACTGAAGCTTTCTTT.

The genes are TRBV29-1 and TRBJ2-3, with a possible D match to TRBD1 (6 bases). This CDR3 contains 12 residues. The germline CDR1 and CDR2 sequences are SQVTM and ANQGSEA. The germline V and J ends were trimmed by 7 bases and 7 bases, with 15 bases remaining between them. CDR3 in amino acids: CSAFPQGNTQYF. CDR3 coding DNA: TGCAGCGCCTTTCCACAGGGCAATACGCAGTATTTT.

In its sample, this clone was seen once. The V and J genes are TRBV5-5 and TRBJ2-3; no clear D gene. Per the germline V gene, CDR1 is SGHKS and CDR2 is YYEKEE (reference sequence). There are 12 residues in the CDR3. V was cut by 1 base and J by 6 bases, with 6 bases left in between. CDR3 loop: CASSLMGDTQYF. CDR3 sequence (DNA): TGTGCCAGCAGCTTGATGGGGGATACGCAGTATTTT.

The chain carries TRBV29-1 and TRBJ2-2; the D is unclear. Trimming took off 4 bases at V and 1 base at J, with 4 bases between the two ends. The CDR3 runs 12 residues. Per germline, CDR1 SQVTM and CDR2 ANQGSEA. CDR3 sequence: CSVVENTGELFF. In DNA form, the CDR3 reads TGCAGCGTTGTAGAGAACACCGGGGAGCTGTTTTTT.

The V and J genes are TRBV29-1 and TRBJ1-5; TRBD1 agrees at 7 bases. The CDR3 totals 13 residues. After removal of 1 base from V and 4 bases from J, the junction contained 1 base not matched to a gene. Looked up from germline, CDR1 is SQVTM and CDR2 is ANQGSEA. The CDR3 here is CSVEVQGNQPQHF. The CDR3 DNA sequence: TGCAGCGTTGAAGTACAGGGGAATCAGCCCCAGCATTTT.

The chain recombines TRBV27 with TRBJ1-2; no reliable D call. CDR3 length: 13 amino acids. Germline V lookup: CDR1 MNHEY, CDR2 SMNVEV (reference sequence). V was trimmed by 6 bases and J by 5 bases, leaving 13 bases between them. The CDR3 is CASRRQANYGYTF. The DNA for the CDR3 is TGTGCCAGCAGGCGGCAGGCCAATTATGGCTACACCTTC.

CDR3 sequence: CSAEDKNYGYTF. The DNA of the CDR3 is TGCAGCGCCGAGGACAAGAACTATGGCTACACCTTC. The chain employs TRBV29-1 and TRBJ1-2; perhaps TRBD1 as D (5 bases). The CDR3 totals 12 residues. V was cut by 7 bases and J by 2 bases, with 11 bases left in between. Germline V gene sequence: CDR1 SQVTM, CDR2 ANQGSEA.

The J gene is TRBJ2-7, the V gene TRBV27; tentative D call: TRBD1 (5 bases). CDR3 length: 14 residues. Trimming cost V 4 bases and J 0 bases, with 10 bases left between them. From germline, CDR1 is MNHEY and CDR2 SMNVEV (reference sequence). The DNA of the CDR3 is TGTGCCAGCAGTTACATTAGGGGCTCCTACGAGCAGTACTTC. It yields the protein CASSYIRGSYEQYF.

This clone was seen a few times. The DNA is left out, because the CDR3 cannot be placed on it with certainty; the CDR3 is given as TCRdb lists it. The J gene is TRBJ1-5, the V gene TRBV6-2 or TRBV6-3; the DNA was not compared with TRBD1, the D call given in the table. The V gene's germline CDR1 is MNHEY and CDR2 SVGEGT. The CDR3 spans 12 residues, counting both ends. CDR3 sequence reads: CASSYSWGQGNF.

The rearrangement uses TRBV9 and TRBJ2-1, with TRBD2 matching 11 bases. V shed 3 bases and J 3 bases; nucleotides not matched to a gene: 2. This CDR3 has 15 residues. CDR1 is SGDLS, CDR2 YYNGEE, per germline. CDR3 residues: CASSGLAGGYNEQFF. The CDR3 bases are TGTGCCAGCAGCGGGCTAGCGGGAGGCTACAATGAGCAGTTCTTC.

This clone was counted once. The V gene is TRBV5-6, the J gene TRBJ2-6; D is perhaps TRBD1 or TRBD2 (5 bases each). From germline, CDR1 is SGHDT and CDR2 YYEEEE. Trimming took 3 bases from V and 0 from J, leaving 16 bases between them. The CDR3 has 18 residues. In DNA form, the CDR3 reads TGTGCCAGCAGCTACGGTGGGACGCCAGCCTCTGGGGCCAACGTCCTGACTTTC. Amino acids: CASSYGGTPASGANVLTF.

The gene calls are TRBV5-1 and TRBJ2-7; TRBD2 matches at 10 bases. The CDR3 runs 16 residues. Germline CDR1 and CDR2: SGHRS and YFSETQ. V dropped 0 bases and J dropped 2; count of bases not matched to a gene: 5. CDR3 bases: TGCGCCAGCAGCTTGGTAGCGGGGGGCTCCCCCTACGAGCAGTACTTC. This codes for CASSLVAGGSPYEQYF.

The chain has TRBV5-6 and TRBJ2-3, with TRBD1 identical over 7 bases. The J segment lost 3 bases and the V segment lost 0 bases, leaving 1 base of the junction unmatched. This CDR3 has 14 amino acids. Germline CDR1 SGHDT, CDR2 YYEEEE. The CDR3, as DNA: TGTGCCAGCAGCTTGGCGGGACAGACAGATACGCAGTATTTT. It encodes CASSLAGQTDTQYF.

The V call is TRBV6-5, the J call TRBJ1-5; unclear D gene. CDR3 length: 15 residues. Trimming left V 7 bases short and J 1 base short, with 14 bases between. Germline V CDR1 and CDR2: MNHEY, SVGAGI. In nucleotides, the CDR3 is TGTGCCAGCATGTCGAAGCCTACAAGCAATCAGCCCCAGCATTTT. Translating it yields CASMSKPTSNQPQHF.

V usage is TRBV18 and J usage is TRBJ1-4; a weak D match, TRBD1 (5 bases). Per germline, CDR1 KGHSH and CDR2 LQKENI. V was shortened by 1 base and J by 3 bases, with 12 bases between the two germline ends. The CDR3 has 16 amino acids. CDR3 sequence (DNA): TGTGCCAGCTCACCACGCTCGGGGGAATCTAATGAAAAACTGTTTTTT. Translated: CASSPRSGESNEKLFF.

This sequence joins TRBV4-2 and TRBJ2-3; 7 positions match TRBD2. The J segment lost 4 bases and the V segment lost 0 bases, leaving 7 bases of the junction unmatched. Germline-derived CDR1 and CDR2 are LGHNA and YNFKEQ. The CDR3 contains 16 residues. In nucleotides, the CDR3 is TGTGCCAGCAGCCAAGACAGGCAGGGAGGGTCAGATACGCAGTATTTT. Protein: CASSQDRQGGSDTQYF.

Turning to this clone: The same CDR3 is also encoded by other DNA sequences in this sample. V is TRBV19 and J is TRBJ1-2; the D gene is possibly TRBD1 (5 bases). CDR3 size: 13 residues. The germline gives CDR1 LNHDA, CDR2 SQIVND (reference sequence). V lost 3 bases, J lost 2 bases, and 7 bases lay in between. CDR3: CASSIGGNYGYTF. CDR3 coding DNA: TGTGCCAGTAGTATCGGGGGAAACTATGGCTACACCTTC.

The genes are TRBV29-1 and TRBJ1-1; the D gene is possibly TRBD1 (5 bases). The V and J ends lost 6 bases and 5 bases respectively, with 22 bases between them. Germline V CDR1 and CDR2: SQVTM, ANQGSEA. This CDR3 is 15 amino acids long. The CDR3: CSVTVGVGGGTEAFF. The CDR3 DNA is TGCAGCGTCACCGTAGGGGTCGGGGGTGGAACTGAAGCTTTCTTT.

V usage is TRBV5-6 and J usage is TRBJ2-1, with 8 bases lining up with TRBD2. Looked up from germline, CDR1 is SGHDT and CDR2 is YYEEEE. Trimming at V came to 4 bases and at J to 8 bases, leaving 11 bases not matched to a gene. The CDR3 length is 15 residues. The CDR3 DNA reads TGTGCCAGCAGCCCAGACTGGCCTAGCGGGCATGAGCAGTTCTTC. This translates into CASSPDWPSGHEQFF.

This chain uses TRBV3-1 (or the pseudogene TRBV3-2) with TRBJ1-5; D is uncertain. Germline V gene sequence: CDR1 LGHDT, CDR2 YNNKEL (reference sequence). V was pared by 4 bases and J by 4 bases, with 8 bases between. The CDR3 loop spans 13 amino acids. The CDR3 region is CASSPSRNQPQHF. Here the CDR3 DNA reads TGTGCCAGCAGCCCGTCACGAAATCAGCCCCAGCATTTT.

V usage is TRBV27 and J usage is TRBJ2-5, with TRBD1 matching over 10 bases. With 4 bases clipped from V and 4 bases from J, the junction kept 3 bases outside the gene matches. This CDR3 contains 14 residues. CDR1 is MNHEY and CDR2 is SMNVEV in the germline V gene (reference sequence). CDR3: CASSYRTGGETQYF. DNA for the CDR3: TGTGCCAGCAGTTACCGGACAGGGGGAGAGACCCAGTACTTC.

This chain uses TRBV6-1 with TRBJ1-1; D uncertain. This CDR3 contains 12 residues. The germline V gene has CDR1 MNHNS and CDR2 SASEGT. The ends were cut back, 7 bases at V and 4 bases at J, with 10 bases in the middle. The CDR3 is CASNGPGTEAFF. The DNA of the CDR3 is TGTGCCAGCAATGGACCGGGCACTGAAGCTTTCTTT.

This sequence joins TRBV25-1 and TRBJ2-3, with D possibly being TRBD1 (5 bases). The V end lost 5 bases, the J end lost 2 bases, and 11 bases lay between the germline ends. This CDR3 is 14 amino acids long. CDR1 and CDR2 (germline): MGHDK, SYGVNS. Here the CDR3 DNA reads TGTGCCAGCAGTCTCGACAGTTCCACAGATACGCAGTATTTT. It yields the protein CASSLDSSTDTQYF.

The V call is TRBV5-1, the J call TRBJ2-3; no definite D call. The CDR3 extends over 12 amino acids. The V and J ends lost 0 bases and 6 bases respectively, with 5 bases between them. Germline CDR1 reads SGHRS; CDR2 reads YFSETQ. CDR3 DNA sequence: TGCGCCAGCAGCTTGGCGGTCGATACGCAGTATTTT. Protein sequence: CASSLAVDTQYF.